The present entry profiles one TCR beta chain with its context. What this receptor recognizes is not known. The sample holds no much larger clone one base away, and base qualities are not on file. Naive CD8 T cell libraries were made from approximately 20,000 to 1,000,000 sorted cells using 10%, 30% or 50% of purified RNA. Naive CD8 T cells were FACS-sorted as CD8+CD4-CCR7+CD45RA+ on a BD FACSAria II into RLT Plus buffer. More than 8 TCR copies' worth of Jurkat RNA were spiked into roughly 17,000-1,100,000 naive CD8 T cell samples to test detection sensitivity. Enrichment of CD8 T cells was done with RosetteSep CD8+ T Cell Enrichment Cocktail plus Ficoll-Paque, and ACK red cell lysis came afterward. The source of the sample is a study of molecular identifiers for immune sequencing clone quantification listed by TCRdb under 2018. At the level of the whole study: In a replicate experiment, RNA from roughly 20,000 or 100,000 naive CD8 T cells was split into five aliquots, four of which were sequenced. This methods study benchmarked molecular-identifier clustering-based TCR repertoire sequencing (MIDCIRS) and TCR RNA copy counting, using CD8 T cells to do so.

Overall study results and their limits: Spiked-in Jurkat TCR RNA equivalent to a single cell was reported to be detectable even among more than 900,000 naive CD8 T cells. In CMV-specific effector cells, clones with more than 20 RNA copies contained over 98% of molecules, whereas in naive cells such clones contained under 1% of molecules. Identical TCR molecules sharing a barcode could cause highly expanded clone sizes to be underestimated. Roughly 2.8 recovered TCR RNA copies per cell were obtained by modeling, versus approximately 9 by digital PCR, implying a capture efficiency of 25% to 30%. The naive libraries included spiked-in Jurkat TCR RNA (about 11 copies' worth), and this RNA is not part of the donor repertoire. When barcode sub-clustering was not used, chimeric consensus sequences inflated TCR diversity, with chimeras reaching as high as 47%.

The library was prepared using PCR. The reads were generated on an Illumina HiSeq 4000. Bulk TCR libraries were made following a previously described method, with the TCR primers given in Table S5. The Qiagen AllPrep DNA/RNA kit was used to purify total RNA. Before analysis, reads from multiple sequencing runs of the same library were pooled. In the authors' own workflow: Reads were retained only if their TCR constant sequence matched exactly, and those retained reads were trimmed to 150 nt and grouped according to their 12-nt molecular barcodes. Reads inside each barcode group were sub-clustered using a 15% Levenshtein threshold, and a quality-weighted consensus sequence was constructed for each RNA molecule. Non-functional sequences were discarded, and so were lower-count sequences lying one edit away from another sequence. Based on fitting two negative binomial distributions, any barcode sub-cluster with under 20% of the maximum read count was discarded. TCRdb itself trimmed the public reads at Q25 with fastp, ran MiXCR and retained productive beta chains. Identical CDR3 proteins give one entry, which carries the most common genes and DNA. These V and J calls rely on TCRdb rather than the paper's analysis. Present in this sample are 350,000 or so distinct CDR3 sequences, about a fifth of which were seen just once. The ten largest clones capture about 0.79% of the sample.

Sequencing was carried out using naive CD8+ T cells from blood, with Jurkat cell RNA spiked in. The sample's cell subset or site label is to be understood as: FACS-sorted CD8+CD4-CCR7+CD45RA+ naive T cells. The source of this sequence is a human donor in good health. Some libraries in this study had Jurkat cell RNA spiked in.

The DNA is TGTGCCAGCAGTTCACTATCCGGGACAGGGAATCCCCGACACGTAATTTTGGAGCAGTTCTTC. Translated, it reads CASSSLSGTGNPRHVILEQFF. This chain joins TRBV27 to TRBJ2-1; the junction holds 9 bases that match TRBD1. Including the terminal cysteine and phenylalanine, the CDR3 comprises 21 residues. CDR3 DNA only is kept here, 63 bases in frame from base 1. CDR1 and CDR2, per the germline V gene (reference sequence), are MNHEY and SMNVEV. Compared with germline, V lacks 4 bases and J lacks 10 bases; bases without a gene match: 29.